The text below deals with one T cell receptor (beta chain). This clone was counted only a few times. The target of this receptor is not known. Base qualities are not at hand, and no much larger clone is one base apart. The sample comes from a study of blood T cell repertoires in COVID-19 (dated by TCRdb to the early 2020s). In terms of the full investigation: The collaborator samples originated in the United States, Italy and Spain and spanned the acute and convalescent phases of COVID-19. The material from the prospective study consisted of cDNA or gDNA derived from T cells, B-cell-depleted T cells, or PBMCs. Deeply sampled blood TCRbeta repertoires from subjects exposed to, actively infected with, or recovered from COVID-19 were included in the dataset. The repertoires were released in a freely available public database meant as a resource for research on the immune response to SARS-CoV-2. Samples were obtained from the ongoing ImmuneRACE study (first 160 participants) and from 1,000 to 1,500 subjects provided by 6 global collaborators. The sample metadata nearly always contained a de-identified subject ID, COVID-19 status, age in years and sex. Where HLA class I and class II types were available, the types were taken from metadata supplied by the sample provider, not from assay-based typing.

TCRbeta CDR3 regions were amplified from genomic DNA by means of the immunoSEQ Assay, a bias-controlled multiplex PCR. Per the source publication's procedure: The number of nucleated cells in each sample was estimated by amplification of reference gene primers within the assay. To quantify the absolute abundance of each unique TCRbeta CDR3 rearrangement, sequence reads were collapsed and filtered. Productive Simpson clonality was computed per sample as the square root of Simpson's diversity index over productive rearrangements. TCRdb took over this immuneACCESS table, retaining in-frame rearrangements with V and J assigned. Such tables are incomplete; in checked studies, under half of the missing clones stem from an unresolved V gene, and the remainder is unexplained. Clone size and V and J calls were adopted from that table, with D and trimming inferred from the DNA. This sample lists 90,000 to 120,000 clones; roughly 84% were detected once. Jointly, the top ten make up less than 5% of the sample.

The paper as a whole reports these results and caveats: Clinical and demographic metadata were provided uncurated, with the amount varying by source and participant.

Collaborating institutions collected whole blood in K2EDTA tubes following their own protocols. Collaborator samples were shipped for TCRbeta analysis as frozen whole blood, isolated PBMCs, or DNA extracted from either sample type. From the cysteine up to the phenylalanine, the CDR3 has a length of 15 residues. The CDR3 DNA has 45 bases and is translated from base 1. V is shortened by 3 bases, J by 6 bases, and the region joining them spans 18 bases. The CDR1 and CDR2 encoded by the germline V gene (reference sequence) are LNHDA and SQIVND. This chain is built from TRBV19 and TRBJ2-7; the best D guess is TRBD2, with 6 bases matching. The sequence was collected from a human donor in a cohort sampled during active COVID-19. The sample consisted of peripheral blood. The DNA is TGTGCCAGTAGTATGTTTGGAGGGACCCCGGGCGAGCAGTACTTC. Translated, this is CASSMFGGTPGEQYF. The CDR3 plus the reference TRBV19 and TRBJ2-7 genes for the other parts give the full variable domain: DGGITQSPKYLFRKEGQNVTLSCEQNLNHDAMYWYRQDPGQGLRLIYYSQIVNDFQKGDIAEGYSVSREKKESFPLTVTSAQKNPTAFYLCASSMFGGTPGEQYFGPGTRLTVT.